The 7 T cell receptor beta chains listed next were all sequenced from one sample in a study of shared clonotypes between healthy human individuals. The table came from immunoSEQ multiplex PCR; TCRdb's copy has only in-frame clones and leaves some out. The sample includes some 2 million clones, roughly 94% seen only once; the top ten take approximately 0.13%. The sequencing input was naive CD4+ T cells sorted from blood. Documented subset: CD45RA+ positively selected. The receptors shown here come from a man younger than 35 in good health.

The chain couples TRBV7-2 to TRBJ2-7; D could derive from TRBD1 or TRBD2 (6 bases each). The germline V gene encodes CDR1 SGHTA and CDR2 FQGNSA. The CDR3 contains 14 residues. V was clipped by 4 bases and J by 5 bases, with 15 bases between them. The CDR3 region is CASSWKARGDEQYF. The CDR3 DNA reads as TGTGCCAGCAGCTGGAAGGCTAGGGGGGACGAGCAGTACTTC.

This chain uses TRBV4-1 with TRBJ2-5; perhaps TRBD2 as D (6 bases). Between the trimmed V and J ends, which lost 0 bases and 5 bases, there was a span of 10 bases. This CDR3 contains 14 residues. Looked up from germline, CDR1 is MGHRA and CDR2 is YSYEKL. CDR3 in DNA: TGCGCCAGCAGCCAAGATCGGGGGAGCGAGACCCAGTACTTC. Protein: CASSQDRGSETQYF.

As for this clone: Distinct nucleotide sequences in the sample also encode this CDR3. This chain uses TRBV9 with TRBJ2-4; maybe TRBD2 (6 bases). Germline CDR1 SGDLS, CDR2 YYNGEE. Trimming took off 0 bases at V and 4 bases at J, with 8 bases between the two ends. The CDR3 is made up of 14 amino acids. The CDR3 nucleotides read TGTGCCAGCAGCGTAGGCGGGGAAAAAAACATTCAGTACTTC. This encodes CASSVGGEKNIQYF.

The CDR3 coding sequence is TGTGCCATCAGAGGACTAGCGGGGGGGCTTAACACCGGGGAGCTGTTTTTT. Its translation is CAIRGLAGGLNTGELFF. This chain links TRBV10-3 with TRBJ2-2, with 15 bases matching TRBD2. The CDR3 loop spans 17 amino acids. The V gene end was trimmed by 6 bases and the J gene end by 2 bases; junction bases not matched to a gene: 4. Germline V CDR1 and CDR2: ENHRY, SYGVKD.

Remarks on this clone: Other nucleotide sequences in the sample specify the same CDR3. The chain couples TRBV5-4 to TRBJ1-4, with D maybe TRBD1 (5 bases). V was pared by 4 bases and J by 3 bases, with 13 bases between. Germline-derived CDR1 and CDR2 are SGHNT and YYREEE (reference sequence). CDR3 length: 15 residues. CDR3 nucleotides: TGTGCCAGCAGCCTCGGGGGTGGTGCTAATGAAAAACTGTTTTTT. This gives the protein CASSLGGGANEKLFF.

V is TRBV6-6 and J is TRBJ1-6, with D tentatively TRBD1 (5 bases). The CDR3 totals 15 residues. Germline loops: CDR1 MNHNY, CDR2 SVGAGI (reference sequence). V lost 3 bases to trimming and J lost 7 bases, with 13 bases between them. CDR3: CASSYTGTSNSPLHF. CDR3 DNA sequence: TGTGCCAGCAGTTATACCGGGACCTCCAATTCACCCCTCCACTTT.

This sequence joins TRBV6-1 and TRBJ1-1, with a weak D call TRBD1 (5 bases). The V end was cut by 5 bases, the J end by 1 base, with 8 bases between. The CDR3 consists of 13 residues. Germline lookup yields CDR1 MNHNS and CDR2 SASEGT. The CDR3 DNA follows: TGTGCCAGCAGTCGGGACCAGAACACTGAAGCTTTCTTT. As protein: CASSRDQNTEAFF.